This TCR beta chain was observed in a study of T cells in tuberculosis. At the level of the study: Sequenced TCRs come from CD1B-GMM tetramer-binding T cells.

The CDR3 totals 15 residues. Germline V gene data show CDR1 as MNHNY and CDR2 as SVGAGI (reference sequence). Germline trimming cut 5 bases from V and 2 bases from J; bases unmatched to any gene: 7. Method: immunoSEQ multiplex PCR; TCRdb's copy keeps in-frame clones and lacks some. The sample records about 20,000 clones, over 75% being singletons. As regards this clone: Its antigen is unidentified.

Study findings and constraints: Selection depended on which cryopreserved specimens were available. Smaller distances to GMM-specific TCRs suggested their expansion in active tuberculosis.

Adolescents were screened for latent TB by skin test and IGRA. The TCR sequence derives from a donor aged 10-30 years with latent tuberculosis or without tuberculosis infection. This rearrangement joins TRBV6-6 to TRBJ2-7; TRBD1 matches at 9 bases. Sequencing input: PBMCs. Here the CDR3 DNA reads TGTGCCAGCAGTCCCGGACAGGGGAGGACCTACGAGCAGTACTTC. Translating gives CASSPGQGRTYEQYF.